This is a list of T cell receptor beta chains from one sample in a study of cytomegalovirus exposure and HLA in healthy donors. Profiled with immunoSEQ multiplex PCR; TCRdb holds only in-frame clones, not every one. Of over 100,000 clones detected, about four fifths appear once; the ten largest clones hold more than 2%. Sequencing was carried out using PBMCs. The receptor source for this set is a young woman in good health and CMV-seronegative. Each CDR3 is given with its conserved first and last residue. D genes are given only for firm matches. Clone size is shown for a subset of rows, as once, few, many or a class of expanded clone.

>.|TRBV9|TRBJ1-3|.
TGTGCCAGCAGCGTAGATCCGGGGATCTCTGGAAACACCATATATTTT
CASSVDPGISGNTIYF
>.|TRBV7-2|TRBJ1-5|TRBD1
TGTGCCAGCAGTCAGACAGGGCAGCAGCCCCAGCATTTT
CASSQTGQQPQHF
>.|TRBV2|TRBJ2-7|.
TGTGCCAGCAGCACACAGGGTTCTTTGTACGAGCAGTACTTC
CASSTQGSLYEQYF
>once|TRBV6-4|TRBJ1-1|.
TGTGCCAGCAGTGAGGGCAGGGGGAACACTGAAGCTTTCTTT
CASSEGRGNTEAFF
>once|TRBV4-2|TRBJ2-7|.
TGTGCCAGCAGCCCTAGGGGGGGCGAGTACGAGCAGTACTTC
CASSPRGGEYEQYF
>once|TRBV7-2|TRBJ2-7|.
TGTGCCAGCAGCAGGGGGGGGCGGGTGGGGGTGAACTTC
CASSRGGRVGVNF
>.|TRBV30|TRBJ2-2|TRBD2
TGTGCCTGGAGTGGACTAGCGGGAGAGGGGGAGCTGTTTTTT
CAWSGLAGEGELFF
>few|TRBV2|TRBJ2-7|.
TGTGCCAGCAGCGCGGATCGGGTCCTCTCCTACGAGCAGTACTTC
CASSADRVLSYEQYF
>.|TRBV7-6|TRBJ1-2|TRBD1
TGTGCCAGCAGCCCGGGACAGGGAGGAGTCTACACCTTC
CASSPGQGGVYTF
>.|TRBV7-2|TRBJ2-1|TRBD2
TGTGCCAGCAGCGAAAGCGGGAGGGTTTACAATGAGCAGTTCTTC
CASSESGRVYNEQFF
>once|TRBV9|TRBJ1-4|TRBD1
TGTGCCAGCAGCGAACAGGGGACAGACAATGAGAAACTGTTTTTT
CASSEQGTDNEKLFF
>.|TRBV5-1|TRBJ2-6|.
TGCGCCAGCAGGACAGGGGGCTCTATGAGCGGGAGGGCTGGGGCCAACGTCCTGACTTTC
CASRTGGSMSGRAGANVLTF
>.|TRBV10-3|TRBJ1-3|TRBD1
TGTGCCATCAGTGTGGACAGGCCTGGAAACACCATATATTTT
CAISVDRPGNTIYF
>.|TRBV28|TRBJ1-5|.
TGTGCCAGCATCGGCTCCAGAGGACAGCCCCAGCATTTT
CASIGSRGQPQHF
>once|TRBV7-7|TRBJ2-6|.
TGTGCCAGCAGCCCCACCGGGGGTCCCTCTGGGGCCAACGTCCTGACTTTC
CASSPTGGPSGANVLTF
>few|TRBV28|TRBJ1-1|TRBD1
TGTGCCAGCAGTACGACAGGGATGAACACTGAAGCTTTCTTT
CASSTTGMNTEAFF
>.|TRBV5-1|TRBJ1-6|TRBD1
TGCGCCAGCAGCTTAACGTTCTCGGACAGGGGTAGTTCACCCCTCCACTTT
CASSLTFSDRGSSPLHF
>.|TRBV7-9|TRBJ1-2|.
TGTTCCAGCAGCTTACCCGCTTCAGGGGAGCACAAGTATGGCTACACCTTC
CSSSLPASGEHKYGYTF
>.|TRBV7-9|TRBJ1-2|TRBD1
TGTTCCAGCAGCTTAGCCATACAGGGGATAAACGGCTACACCTTC
CSSSLAIQGINGYTF
>.|TRBV5-5|TRBJ2-3|TRBD1
TGTGCCAGCAGCTACCGGGACAGGGCCACAGATACGCAGTATTTT
CASSYRDRATDTQYF
>.|TRBV18|TRBJ2-5|.
TGTGCCAGCTCACCCCGGGGTGAGACCCAGTACTTC
CASSPRGETQYF
>few|TRBV7-9|TRBJ1-3|.
TGTGCCAGCAGCTCTCCTGTCGTCGGTTCTGGAAACACCATATATTTT
CASSSPVVGSGNTIYF
>.|TRBV14|TRBJ2-7|TRBD2
TGTGCCAGCAGCCAAGGAGGACTAGTATATTACGAGCAGTACTTC
CASSQGGLVYYEQYF
>.|TRBV5-4|TRBJ2-3|.
TGTGCCAGCAGCTCTGGCTGGACAGCTAGCACAGATACGCAGTATTTT
CASSSGWTASTDTQYF
>.|TRBV25-1|TRBJ2-7|TRBD2
TGTGCCAGCAGTGAAGAGGGAGCGGGAGACTACGAGCAGTACTTC
CASSEEGAGDYEQYF
>.|TRBV6-5|TRBJ2-3|TRBD1
TGTGCCACCAGACAGGGTCGGGGCACAGATACGCAGTATTTT
CATRQGRGTDTQYF
>.|TRBV7-8|TRBJ2-7|TRBD2
TGTGCCAGCGGTTGGCTAGCGGGAGTAAGCTCCTACGAGCAGTACTTC
CASGWLAGVSSYEQYF
>.|TRBV11-2|TRBJ2-1|TRBD2
TGTGCCAGCAGCTCTAATAGCGGGAGAGGGGGTGAGCAGTTCTTC
CASSSNSGRGGEQFF
>.|TRBV19|TRBJ1-5|.
TGTGCCAGTAGTTCCCAGGGGAGCAATCAGCCCCAGCATTTT
CASSSQGSNQPQHF
>.|TRBV4-1|TRBJ2-3|TRBD1
TGCGCCAGCAGCCGGACAGGGGATGGACTCCCCCCGCAGTATTTT
CASSRTGDGLPPQYF